This entry describes one T cell receptor beta chain. Its matching antigen is unknown. This same CDR3 is encoded by further DNA sequences in the sample. Using immunoSEQ multiplex PCR, the repertoire was profiled, and TCRdb retains in-frame clones only, with some absent. The table lists over 100,000 clones, approximately 87% of them singletons, with roughly 4.5% in the top ten. The data were obtained in a study of T cell responses to AZD1222 COVID-19 vaccine. Study-level points and caveats: Nearly half of spike-specific TCRs reportedly target variant regions that are unmutated in the B.1.351 and B.1.1.7 variants. Possibly, clonal diversity was underestimated; donors were largely white British and included more females. Spike-specific TCR breadth and depth both grew after two AZD1222 doses.

Trimming took 2 bases from V and 1 from J, leaving 5 bases between them. The CDR3 has 13 amino acids. Per the germline V gene, CDR1 is MNHEY and CDR2 is SVGEGT. The sample consisted of peripheral blood, taken 28 days after the second AZD1222 dose. J is TRBJ1-1 and V is TRBV6-2 or TRBV6-3; D gene uncertain. This TCR was recovered from an adult who received the AZD1222 COVID-19 vaccine. As DNA, the CDR3 is TGTGCCAGCAGTTACGGCGGGAACACTGAAGCTTTCTTT. Translated: CASSYGGNTEAFF.